These T cell receptor beta chains were read from a single sample in a study of T cell responses to AZD1222 COVID-19 vaccine. This table comes from immunoSEQ multiplex PCR, and its TCRdb copy is limited to in-frame clones, with some not included. The sample contains around 100,000 clones, about 80% of which appear only once. The specimen comprised peripheral blood, sampled on day 0 of AZD1222 vaccination. The receptors shown here come from an adult in good health. The CDR3 runs from the conserved cysteine through the conserved F or W. D genes are given only for firm matches. Clone size is not always given. Where it is, it says once, few, many or a class for expanded clones.

J: TRBJ2-1
size: .
length: 14
D: .
V: TRBV23-1
DNA: TGCGCCACACCGACAGGACACTTTAGCGATGAGCAGTTCTTC
CDR3: CATPTGHFSDEQFF

J: TRBJ1-1
size: .
length: 12
D: .
V: TRBV29-1
DNA: TGCAGCGTGTTCGTCACGCCCGCCGGGGCTTTCTTT
CDR3: CSVFVTPAGAFF

J: TRBJ2-7
size: .
length: 14
D: .
V: TRBV5-1
DNA: TGCGCCAGCAGCAGCGCAGGGTTCTCCGGCGAGCAGTACTTC
CDR3: CASSSAGFSGEQYF

J: TRBJ2-5
size: once
length: 13
D: .
V: TRBV7-2
DNA: TGTGCCAGCAGCCTCTCTATTTTAGAGACCCAGTACTTC
CDR3: CASSLSILETQYF

J: TRBJ1-2
size: once
length: 13
D: .
V: TRBV7-2
DNA: TGTGCCAGCATCCCAGGCCCAGGGTATGGCTACACCTTC
CDR3: CASIPGPGYGYTF

J: TRBJ1-5
size: .
length: 15
D: TRBD1
V: TRBV6-5
DNA: TGTGCCAGCAGAGATCTACAGGGGAGCAATCAGCCCCAGCATTTT
CDR3: CASRDLQGSNQPQHF

J: TRBJ1-3
size: .
length: 14
D: .
V: TRBV10-3
DNA: TGTGCCATCAGTGAGACGACCTCTGGAAACACCATATATTTT
CDR3: CAISETTSGNTIYF

J: TRBJ2-3
size: .
length: 18
D: TRBD2
V: TRBV6-7
DNA: TGTGCCCGAACTTATAGGGAAACGGGGGGGCCGAGCACAGATACGCAGTATTTT
CDR3: CARTYRETGGPSTDTQYF

J: TRBJ2-3
size: .
length: 16
D: TRBD1
V: TRBV7-2
DNA: TGTGCCAGCAGCTTGATGCCGGGACAGGGGACCGATACGCAGTATTTT
CDR3: CASSLMPGQGTDTQYF

J: TRBJ2-1
size: .
length: 14
D: TRBD1
V: TRBV5-1
DNA: TGCGCCAGCAGCTTCCCCTACAGGGGTAATGAGCAGTTCTTC
CDR3: CASSFPYRGNEQFF

J: TRBJ1-2
size: .
length: 13
D: TRBD1
V: TRBV7-9
DNA: TGTGCCAGCAGCCAGGGACAGAACTATGGCTACACCTTC
CDR3: CASSQGQNYGYTF

J: TRBJ2-5
size: .
length: 11
D: .
V: TRBV20-1
DNA: TGCAGTGCCCCGATTGGGGAGACCCAGTACTTC
CDR3: CSAPIGETQYF

J: TRBJ1-2
size: .
length: 16
D: TRBD1
V: TRBV19
DNA: TGTGCCAGTACCGCAACCTCAACAGGGGGTAGCTATGGCTACACCTTC
CDR3: CASTATSTGGSYGYTF

J: TRBJ2-1
size: .
length: 18
D: .
V: TRBV7-2
DNA: TGTGCCAGCAGCTTTGGGGGAGGTGGCTACAGCAGCTACAATGAGCAGTTCTTC
CDR3: CASSFGGGGYSSYNEQFF

J: TRBJ1-4
size: .
length: 17
D: .
V: TRBV25-1
DNA: TGTGCCAGCAGTGAAGGAGAGGGGGATGCAACTAATGAAAAACTGTTTTTT
CDR3: CASSEGEGDATNEKLFF

J: TRBJ1-2
size: once
length: 14
D: TRBD1
V: TRBV2
DNA: TGTGCCAGCAGCTACGGACAGGGGGCCTATGGCTACACCTTC
CDR3: CASSYGQGAYGYTF

J: TRBJ1-2
size: .
length: 14
D: .
V: TRBV28
DNA: TGTGCCAGCAGTTACGGGGTACAGGACTATGGCTACACCTTC
CDR3: CASSYGVQDYGYTF

J: TRBJ1-4
size: .
length: 14
D: .
V: TRBV28
DNA: TGTGCCAGCAGTTTATGGGCCGATTATGAAAAACTGTTTTTT
CDR3: CASSLWADYEKLFF

J: TRBJ2-7
size: .
length: 16
D: .
V: TRBV7-2
DNA: TGTGCCAGCAACTCGGTGGGGCGACTAAATCGCTACGAGCAGTACTTC
CDR3: CASNSVGRLNRYEQYF

J: TRBJ1-4
size: .
length: 15
D: .
V: TRBV5-1
DNA: TGCGCCAGCAGCTTGGGGGCAGGGTCGAATGAAAAACTGTTTTTT
CDR3: CASSLGAGSNEKLFF

J: TRBJ1-5
size: once
length: 12
D: .
V: TRBV2
DNA: TGTGCCATCGGGACGGGGAATGGTCCCCAGCATTTT
CDR3: CAIGTGNGPQHF

J: TRBJ2-2
size: .
length: 18
D: TRBD2
V: TRBV19
DNA: TGTGCCAGTAGTTCCGGACTAGCGGGAGGGCCTAAGGGCGGGGAGCTGTTTTTT
CDR3: CASSSGLAGGPKGGELFF

J: TRBJ2-1
size: .
length: 12
D: .
V: TRBV6-6
DNA: TGTGCCAGCAGGGGGGAGGACAATGAGCAGTTCTTC
CDR3: CASRGEDNEQFF

J: TRBJ1-5
size: .
length: 15
D: .
V: TRBV5-3
DNA: TGTGCCAGAAGCTTGCTTAAGATGGGCAATCAGCCCCAGCATTTT
CDR3: CARSLLKMGNQPQHF

J: TRBJ1-5
size: .
length: 16
D: .
V: TRBV18
DNA: TGTGCCAGCTCAAGAGATGGGGGCGCCGGCAATCAGCCCCAGCATTTT
CDR3: CASSRDGGAGNQPQHF

J: TRBJ1-2
size: .
length: 14
D: .
V: TRBV27
DNA: TGTGCCAGCAGTCCCGAACCCGGGCGTGGTGGCTACACCTTC
CDR3: CASSPEPGRGGYTF

J: TRBJ2-7
size: .
length: 16
D: .
V: TRBV27
DNA: TGTGCCAGCAGTTTCAGTGGGCAGGGTTATTCCTACGAGCAGTACTTC
CDR3: CASSFSGQGYSYEQYF

J: TRBJ2-2
size: once
length: 15
D: TRBD2
V: TRBV2
DNA: TGTGCCAGCAGTGCGCGGGGGACGAACACCGGGGAGCTGTTTTTT
CDR3: CASSARGTNTGELFF

J: TRBJ1-2
size: .
length: 12
D: TRBD1
V: TRBV28
DNA: TGTGCCAGCAGTCGTAGGGGGCCTGGCTACACCTTC
CDR3: CASSRRGPGYTF

J: TRBJ2-5
size: .
length: 11
D: .
V: TRBV29-1
DNA: TGCAGCGGGAAGGTGACGGAGACCCAGTACTTC
CDR3: CSGKVTETQYF

J: TRBJ1-6
size: few
length: 14
D: .
V: TRBV16
DNA: TGTGCCAGCAGCGCTCGGGGGGAAGGGTCACCCCTCCACTTT
CDR3: CASSARGEGSPLHF

J: TRBJ2-5
size: once
length: 15
D: .
V: TRBV5-1
DNA: TGCGCCAGCAGCACTGTAGGCACAAGACAAGAGACCCAGTACTTC
CDR3: CASSTVGTRQETQYF

J: TRBJ2-5
size: .
length: 15
D: .
V: TRBV7-2
DNA: TGTGCCAGCAGCTTAGTGGGGGCGATTTCGGAGACCCAGTACTTC
CDR3: CASSLVGAISETQYF

J: TRBJ2-5
size: .
length: 13
D: TRBD1
V: TRBV2
DNA: TGTGCCAGCAGTCGACAGGGGACGGGGACCCAGTACTTC
CDR3: CASSRQGTGTQYF

J: TRBJ1-5
size: .
length: 15
D: .
V: TRBV18
DNA: TGTGCCAGCTCGCCCGACAGGCATAGCAATCAGCCCCAGCATTTT
CDR3: CASSPDRHSNQPQHF

J: TRBJ2-7
size: .
length: 20
D: TRBD2
V: TRBV23-1
DNA: TGCGCCAGCAGTCCCCGGGACAGGGGACTAGCGGGGGTAAGCTCCTACGAGCAGTACTTC
CDR3: CASSPRDRGLAGVSSYEQYF

J: TRBJ1-2
size: .
length: 15
D: .
V: TRBV24-1
DNA: TGTGCCACCAGTGATTCAAACGACAGGCACTATGGCTACACCTTC
CDR3: CATSDSNDRHYGYTF

J: TRBJ1-1
size: .
length: 13
D: TRBD1
V: TRBV11-2
DNA: TGTGCCAGCAGCTTGGGACAGGCCCAGGAAGCTTTCTTT
CDR3: CASSLGQAQEAFF

J: TRBJ1-6
size: .
length: 15
D: .
V: TRBV7-9
DNA: TGTGCCAGCAGCTTAGTTCCGGGGACCGGATCACCCCTCCACTTT
CDR3: CASSLVPGTGSPLHF

J: TRBJ2-7
size: once
length: 14
D: .
V: TRBV10-2
DNA: TGCGCCAGCAGGGGGACGGACGGCTCCTACGAGCAGTACTTC
CDR3: CASRGTDGSYEQYF

J: TRBJ2-7
size: .
length: 15
D: TRBD2
V: TRBV7-2
DNA: TGTGCCAGCAGCCTAGCGACTAGCGGGAGGAGCGAGCAGTACTTC
CDR3: CASSLATSGRSEQYF

J: TRBJ2-1
size: .
length: 14
D: .
V: TRBV28
DNA: TGTGCCGTCGAAAGGGCTAGCAGCTACAATGAGCAGTTCTTC
CDR3: CAVERASSYNEQFF

J: TRBJ1-1
size: few
length: 17
D: TRBD1
V: TRBV2
DNA: TGTGCCAGCTCGAGGGACAGGGGCGCAACCCTCAGGCAGGAAGCTTTCTTT
CDR3: CASSRDRGATLRQEAFF

J: TRBJ2-7
size: .
length: 15
D: TRBD2
V: TRBV10-3
DNA: TGTGCCATCAGTGAGTCCACAACGGGGGGTTACGAGCAGTACTTC
CDR3: CAISESTTGGYEQYF

J: TRBJ2-1
size: .
length: 16
D: TRBD2
V: TRBV20-1
DNA: TGCAGTGCGAGTAGCGGGAGGGGAAGCTCCTACAATGAGCAGTTCTTC
CDR3: CSASSGRGSSYNEQFF

J: TRBJ1-4
size: .
length: 15
D: .
V: TRBV5-1
DNA: TGCGCCAGCAGCTCATACGGGACAACTAATGAAAAACTGTTTTTT
CDR3: CASSSYGTTNEKLFF

J: TRBJ1-4
size: .
length: 14
D: TRBD1
V: TRBV6-5
DNA: TGTGCCAGCAGTTACGGGGACAGGGGTGAAAAACTGTTTTTT
CDR3: CASSYGDRGEKLFF

J: TRBJ1-3
size: .
length: 16
D: .
V: TRBV2
DNA: TGTGCCAGCAGTGCCGATGCCCCTCTCTCTGGAAACACCATATATTTT
CDR3: CASSADAPLSGNTIYF

J: TRBJ2-5
size: .
length: 17
D: TRBD1
V: TRBV25-1
DNA: TGTGCCAGCAGTGCCTCAAGGGCCGACAGGGTCCAAGAGACCCAGTACTTC
CDR3: CASSASRADRVQETQYF

J: TRBJ1-2
size: .
length: 15
D: .
V: TRBV10-3
DNA: TGTGCCATCAGTGAGTTACCGGGACAAAACTATGGCTACACCTTC
CDR3: CAISELPGQNYGYTF

J: TRBJ1-3
size: .
length: 16
D: .
V: TRBV28
DNA: TGTGCCAGCCGCCCCTCGGGGGCTATCTCTGGAAACACCATATATTTT
CDR3: CASRPSGAISGNTIYF

J: TRBJ1-3
size: .
length: 15
D: .
V: TRBV4-2
DNA: TGTGCCAGCAGCCAAGGCGAAGGGCCGAGAAACACCATATATTTT
CDR3: CASSQGEGPRNTIYF

J: TRBJ1-6
size: .
length: 17
D: .
V: TRBV5-1
DNA: TGCGCCAGCTGGGGGGGTGACGGGTCCAGGGGTAATTCACCCCTCCACTTT
CDR3: CASWGGDGSRGNSPLHF

J: TRBJ2-5
size: .
length: 15
D: .
V: TRBV24-1
DNA: TGTGCCACACCCTTTCTGACTGGAGGCCGGGAGACCCAGTACTTC
CDR3: CATPFLTGGRETQYF